These 3 T cell receptor beta chains share one sample of origin, sequenced in a study of cytomegalovirus exposure and HLA in healthy donors. Generated by immunoSEQ multiplex PCR, the TCRdb table keeps only in-frame clones and is missing some. In the table there are around 300,000 clones, roughly 86% of which are singletons. The sample consisted of PBMCs. The origin of the receptors is a man aged 25 to 40 in good health and CMV-seronegative.

This clone was counted once. This rearrangement joins TRBV15 to TRBJ2-7, with 7 bases identical to TRBD1. CDR3 length: 13 amino acids. The J segment lost 0 bases and the V segment lost 6 bases, leaving 2 bases of the junction unmatched. Germline CDR1 LNHNV, CDR2 YYDKDF (reference sequence). CDR3 region: CATRGDSSYEQYF. In DNA, the CDR3 is TGTGCCACCAGAGGGGACAGCTCCTACGAGCAGTACTTC.

Remarks on this clone: Distinct nucleotide sequences in the sample also encode this CDR3. The chain carries TRBV18 and TRBJ2-3; no clear D gene. The V end was cut by 3 bases, the J end by 0 bases, with 4 bases between. Germline V gene sequence: CDR1 KGHSH, CDR2 LQKENI. The CDR3 contains 13 residues. CDR3 in DNA: TGTGCCAGCTCACCCACTAGCACAGATACGCAGTATTTT. Translation gives CASSPTSTDTQYF.

A single count supports this clone. This chain uses TRBV5-1 with TRBJ2-2, with D perhaps matching TRBD2 (7 bases). This CDR3 has 17 residues. Germline values: CDR1 SGHRS, CDR2 YFSETQ. V shed 4 bases and J shed 4 bases, with 20 bases lying between them. CDR3 region: CASSLSEGGLSTGELFF. CDR3 DNA sequence: TGCGCCAGCAGCCTCTCGGAGGGGGGGCTCAGCACCGGGGAGCTGTTTTTT.